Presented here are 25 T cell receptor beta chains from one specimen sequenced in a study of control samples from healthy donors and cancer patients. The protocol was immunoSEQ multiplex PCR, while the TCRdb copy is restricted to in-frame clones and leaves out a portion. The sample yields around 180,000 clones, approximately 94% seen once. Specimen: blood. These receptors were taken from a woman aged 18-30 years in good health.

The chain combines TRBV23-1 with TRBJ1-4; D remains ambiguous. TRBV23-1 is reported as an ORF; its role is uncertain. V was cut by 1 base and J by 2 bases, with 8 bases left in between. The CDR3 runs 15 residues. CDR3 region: CASSQYLGTNEKLFF. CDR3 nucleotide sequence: TGCGCCAGCAGTCAATACCTGGGGACTAATGAAAAACTGTTTTTT.

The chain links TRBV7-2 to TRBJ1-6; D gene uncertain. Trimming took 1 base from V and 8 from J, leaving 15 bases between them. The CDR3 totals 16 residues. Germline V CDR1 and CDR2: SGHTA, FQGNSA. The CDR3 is CASSLGSKDQHSPLHF. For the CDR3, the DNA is TGTGCCAGCAGCTTAGGTTCTAAGGATCAGCATTCACCCCTCCACTTT. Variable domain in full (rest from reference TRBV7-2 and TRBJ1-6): GAGVSQSPSNKVTEKGKDVELRCDPISGHTALYWYRQSLGQGLEFLIYFQGNSAPDKSGLPSDRFSAERTGGSVSTLTIQRTQQEDSAVYLCASSLGSKDQHSPLHFGNGTRLTVT.

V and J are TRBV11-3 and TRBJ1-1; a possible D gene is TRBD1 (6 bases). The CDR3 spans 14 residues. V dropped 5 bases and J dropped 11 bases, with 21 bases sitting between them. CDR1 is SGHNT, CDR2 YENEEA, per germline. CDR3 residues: CASSVTGGLTGAFF. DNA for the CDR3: TGTGCCAGCAGCGTAACCGGGGGCCTTACAGGGGCTTTCTTT.

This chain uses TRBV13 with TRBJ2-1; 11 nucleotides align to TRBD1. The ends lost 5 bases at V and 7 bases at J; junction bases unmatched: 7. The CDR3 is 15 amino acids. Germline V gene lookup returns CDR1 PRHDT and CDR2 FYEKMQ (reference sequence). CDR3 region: CASSKGQGVMNEQFF. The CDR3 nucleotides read TGTGCCAGCAGCAAGGGACAGGGGGTTATGAATGAGCAGTTCTTC.

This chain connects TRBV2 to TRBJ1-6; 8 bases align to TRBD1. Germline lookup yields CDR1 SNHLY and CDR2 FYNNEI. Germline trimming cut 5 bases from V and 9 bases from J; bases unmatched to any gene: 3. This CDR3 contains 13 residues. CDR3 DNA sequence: TGTGCCAGCAGTCTTACAGGGGGTTCACCCCTCCACTTT. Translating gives CASSLTGGSPLHF. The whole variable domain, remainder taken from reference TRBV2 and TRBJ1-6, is EPEVTQTPSHQVTQMGQEVILRCVPISNHLYFYWYRQILGQKVEFLVSFYNNEISEKSEIFDDQFSVERPDGSNFTLKIRSTKLEDSAMYFCASSLTGGSPLHFGNGTRLTVT.

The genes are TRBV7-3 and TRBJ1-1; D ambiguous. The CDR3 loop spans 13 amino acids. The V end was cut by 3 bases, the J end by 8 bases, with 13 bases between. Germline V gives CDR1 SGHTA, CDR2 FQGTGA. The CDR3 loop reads CASSFRPGWEAFF. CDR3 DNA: TGTGCCAGCAGCTTTCGCCCGGGCTGGGAAGCTTTCTTT.

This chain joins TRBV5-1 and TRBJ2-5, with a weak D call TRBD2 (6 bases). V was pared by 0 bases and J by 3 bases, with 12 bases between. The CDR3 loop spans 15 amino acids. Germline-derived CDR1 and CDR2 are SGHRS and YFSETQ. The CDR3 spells CASSLVQGGKETQYF. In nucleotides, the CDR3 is TGCGCCAGCAGCTTGGTCCAGGGAGGAAAAGAGACCCAGTACTTC. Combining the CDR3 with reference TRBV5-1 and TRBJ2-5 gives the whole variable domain KAGVTQTPRYLIKTRGQQVTLSCSPISGHRSVSWYQQTPGQGLQFLFEYFSETQRNKGNFPGRFSGRQFSNSRSEMNVSTLELGDSALYLCASSLVQGGKETQYFGPGTRLLVL.

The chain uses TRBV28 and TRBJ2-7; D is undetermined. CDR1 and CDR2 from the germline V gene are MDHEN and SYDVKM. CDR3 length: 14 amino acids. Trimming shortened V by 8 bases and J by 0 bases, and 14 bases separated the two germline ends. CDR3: CASGVAGGSYEQYF. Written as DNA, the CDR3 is TGTGCCAGCGGAGTAGCTGGCGGCTCCTACGAGCAGTACTTC.

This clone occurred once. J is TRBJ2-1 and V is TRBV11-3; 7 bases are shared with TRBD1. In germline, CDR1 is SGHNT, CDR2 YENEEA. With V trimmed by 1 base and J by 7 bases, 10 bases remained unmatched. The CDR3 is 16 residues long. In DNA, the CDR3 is TGTGCCAGCAGCTTAGGTGAGGGGGCGGTTCTAAATGAGCAGTTCTTC. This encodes CASSLGEGAVLNEQFF.

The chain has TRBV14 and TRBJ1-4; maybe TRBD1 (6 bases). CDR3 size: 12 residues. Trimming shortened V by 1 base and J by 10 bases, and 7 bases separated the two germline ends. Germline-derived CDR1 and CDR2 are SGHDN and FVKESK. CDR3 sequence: CASSQGRGKLFF. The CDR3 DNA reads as TGTGCCAGCAGCCAAGGCAGGGGAAAACTGTTTTTT. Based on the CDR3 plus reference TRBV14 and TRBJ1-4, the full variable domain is EAGVTQFPSHSVIEKGQTVTLRCDPISGHDNLYWYRRVMGKEIKFLLHFVKESKQDESGMPNNRFLAERTGGTYSTLKVQPAELEDSGVYFCASSQGRGKLFFGSGTQLSVL.

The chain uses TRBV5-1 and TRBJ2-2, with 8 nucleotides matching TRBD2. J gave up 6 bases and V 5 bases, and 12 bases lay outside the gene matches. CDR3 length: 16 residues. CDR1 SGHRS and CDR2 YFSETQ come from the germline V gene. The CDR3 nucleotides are TGCGCCAGCAGGGAGGATGAAGCGGGAGTCGCCGGGGAGCTGTTTTTT. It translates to CASREDEAGVAGELFF.

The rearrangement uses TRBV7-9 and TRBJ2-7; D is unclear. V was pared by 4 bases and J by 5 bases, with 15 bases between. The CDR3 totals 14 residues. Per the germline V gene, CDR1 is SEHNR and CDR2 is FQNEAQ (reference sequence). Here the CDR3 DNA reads TGTGCCAGCAGCTCCTCGGGCCTCGGAGACGAGCAGTACTTC. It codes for CASSSSGLGDEQYF.

CDR3 region: CASSTPGQGAAGQPQHF. CDR3 sequence (DNA): TGTGCCAGTAGTACTCCGGGACAGGGGGCTGCAGGTCAGCCCCAGCATTTT. The gene calls are TRBV19 and TRBJ1-5; 12 bases agree with TRBD1. Unmatched junction bases numbered 10, after V lost 4 bases and J lost 6 bases. The V gene's germline CDR1 is LNHDA and CDR2 SQIVND (reference sequence). This CDR3 has 17 amino acids.

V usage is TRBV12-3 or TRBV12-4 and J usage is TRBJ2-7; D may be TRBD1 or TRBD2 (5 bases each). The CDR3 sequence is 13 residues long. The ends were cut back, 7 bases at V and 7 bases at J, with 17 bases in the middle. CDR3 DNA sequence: TGTGCCAGCACCCCGGGACCTTCGGGGGAGCAGTACTTC. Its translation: CASTPGPSGEQYF.

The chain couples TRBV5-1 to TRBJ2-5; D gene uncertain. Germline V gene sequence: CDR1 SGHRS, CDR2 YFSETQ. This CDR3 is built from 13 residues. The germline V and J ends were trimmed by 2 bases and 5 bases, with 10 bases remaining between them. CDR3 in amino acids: CASSFSALETQYF. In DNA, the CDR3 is TGCGCCAGCAGCTTTTCAGCCCTGGAGACCCAGTACTTC.

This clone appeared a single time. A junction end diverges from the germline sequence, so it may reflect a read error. For the CDR3, the DNA is TGTGCCAGCAGCCCCCTTGTGGACGGAACCTCCTACTTC. Its protein product is CASSPLVDGTSYF. The rearrangement joins TRBV6-6 to TRBJ1-2, with no clear D. CDR3 length equals 13 residues. Germline CDR1 is MNHNY and CDR2 is SVGAGI (reference sequence).

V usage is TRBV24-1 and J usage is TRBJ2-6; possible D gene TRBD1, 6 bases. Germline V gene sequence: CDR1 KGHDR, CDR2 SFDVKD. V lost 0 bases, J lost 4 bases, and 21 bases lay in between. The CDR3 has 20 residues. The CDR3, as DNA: TGTGCCACCAGTGATTTGCACAGCGAGACAGGCAGGACGGGGGCCAACGTCCTGACTTTC. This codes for CATSDLHSETGRTGANVLTF.

DNA of the CDR3: TGTGCCAGCAGTTTAGCGGGGAATGAGCAGTTCTTC. The encoded protein is CASSLAGNEQFF. The chain joins TRBV12-3 or TRBV12-4 to TRBJ2-1, with D uncertain. CDR3 size: 12 residues. Deletions cut 0 bases from V and 7 bases from J, with 4 bases between.

The CDR3 DNA follows: TGCAGTGCTCTTGACCGTGAAAAACTGTTTTTT. Translating it yields CSALDREKLFF. The chain recombines TRBV20-1 with TRBJ1-4; D unclear. V lost 5 bases, J lost 7 bases, and 8 bases lay in between. Per the germline V gene, CDR1 is DFQATT and CDR2 is SNEGSKA (reference sequence). This CDR3 has 11 residues.

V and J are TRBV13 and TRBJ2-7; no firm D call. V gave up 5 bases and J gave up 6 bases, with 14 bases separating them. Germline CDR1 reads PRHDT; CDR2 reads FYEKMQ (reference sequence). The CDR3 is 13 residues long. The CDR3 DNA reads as TGTGCCAGCAGCCCCCGCGAAGTTCTCGAGCAGTACTTC. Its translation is CASSPREVLEQYF.

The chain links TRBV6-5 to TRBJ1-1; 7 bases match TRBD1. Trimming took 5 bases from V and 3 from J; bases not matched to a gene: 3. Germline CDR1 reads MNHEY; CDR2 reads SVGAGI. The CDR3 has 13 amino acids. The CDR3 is CASSTGADTEAFF. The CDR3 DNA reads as TGTGCCAGCAGTACAGGGGCAGACACTGAAGCTTTCTTT.

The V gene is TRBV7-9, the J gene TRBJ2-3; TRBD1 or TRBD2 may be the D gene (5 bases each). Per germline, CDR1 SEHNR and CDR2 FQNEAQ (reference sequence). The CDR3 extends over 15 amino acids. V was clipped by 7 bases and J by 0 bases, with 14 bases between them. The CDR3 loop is CASTPGTTSTDTQYF. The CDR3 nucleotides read TGTGCCAGCACCCCTGGGACGACGAGCACAGATACGCAGTATTTT. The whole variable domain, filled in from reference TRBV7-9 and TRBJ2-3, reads DTGVSQNPRHKITKRGQNVTFRCDPISEHNRLYWYRQTLGQGPEFLTYFQNEAQLEKSRLLSDRFSAERPKGSFSTLEIQRTEQGDSAMYLCASTPGTTSTDTQYFGPGTRLTVL.

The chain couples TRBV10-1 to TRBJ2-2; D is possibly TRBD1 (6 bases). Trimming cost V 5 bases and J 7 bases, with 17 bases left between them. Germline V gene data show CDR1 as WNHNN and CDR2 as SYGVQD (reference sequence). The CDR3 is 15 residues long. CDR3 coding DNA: TGCGCCAGCAGTTCTCAGGGACACCCGATCGGGGAGCTGTTTTTT. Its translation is CASSSQGHPIGELFF.

The CDR3 spells CASSLQTQGVNTEAFF. DNA for the CDR3: TGTGCCAGCAGTTTGCAGACACAGGGGGTGAACACTGAAGCTTTCTTT. The chain employs TRBV28 and TRBJ1-1; 8 positions match TRBD1. V dropped 3 bases and J dropped 0; count of bases not matched to a gene: 6. This CDR3 region has 16 residues. Germline CDR1 MDHEN, CDR2 SYDVKM.

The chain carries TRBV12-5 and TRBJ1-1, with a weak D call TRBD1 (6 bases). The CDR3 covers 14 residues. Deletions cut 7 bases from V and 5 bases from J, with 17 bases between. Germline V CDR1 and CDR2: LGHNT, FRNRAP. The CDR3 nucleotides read TGTGCTAGTGCGTTACAGGGTGGGGGGACTGAAGCTTTCTTT. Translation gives CASALQGGGTEAFF.